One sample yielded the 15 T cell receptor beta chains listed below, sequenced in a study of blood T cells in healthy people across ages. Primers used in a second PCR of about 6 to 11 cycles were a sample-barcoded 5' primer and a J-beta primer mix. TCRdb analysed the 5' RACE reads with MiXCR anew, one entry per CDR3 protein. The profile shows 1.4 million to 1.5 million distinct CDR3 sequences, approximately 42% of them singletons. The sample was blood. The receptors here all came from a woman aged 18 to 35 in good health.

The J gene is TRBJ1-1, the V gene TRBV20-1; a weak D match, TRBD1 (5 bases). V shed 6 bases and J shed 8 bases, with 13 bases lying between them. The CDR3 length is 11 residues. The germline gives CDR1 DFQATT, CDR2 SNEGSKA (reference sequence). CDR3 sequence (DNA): TGCAGTGCAAAGGACAATACCGAAGCTTTCTTT. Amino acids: CSAKDNTEAFF.

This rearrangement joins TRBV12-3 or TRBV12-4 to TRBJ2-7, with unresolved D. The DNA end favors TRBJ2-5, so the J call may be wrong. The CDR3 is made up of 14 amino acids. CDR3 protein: CASSTLLDLETQYF. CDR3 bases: TGTGCCAGCAGTACTTTGTTGGACCTAGAGACCCAGTACTTC.

The CDR3 region has the DNA TGTGCCAGCAGCTTAGCGAAGAATTTATGGGTCCCTAAAGGGGATGGCTACACCTTC. Translation: CASSLAKNLWVPKGDGYTF. J is TRBJ1-2 and V is TRBV7-9; weak D call: TRBD1 (5 bases). Germline CDR1 reads SEHNR; CDR2 reads FQNEAQ (reference sequence). The CDR3 runs to 19 residues. Trimming removed 0 bases at V and 6 bases at J, with 26 bases between.

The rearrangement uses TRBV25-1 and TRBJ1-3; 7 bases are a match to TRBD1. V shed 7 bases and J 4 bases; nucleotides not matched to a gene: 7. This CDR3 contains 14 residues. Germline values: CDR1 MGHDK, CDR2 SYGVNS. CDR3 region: CASTRGFPGNTIYF. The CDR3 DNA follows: TGTGCCAGCACCAGGGGGTTTCCGGGAAACACCATATATTTT.

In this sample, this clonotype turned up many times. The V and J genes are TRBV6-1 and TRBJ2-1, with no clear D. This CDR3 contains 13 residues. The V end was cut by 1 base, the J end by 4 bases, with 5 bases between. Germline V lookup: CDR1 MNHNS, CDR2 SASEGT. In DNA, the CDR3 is TGTGCCAGCAGTGAAGGACTTTACAATGAGCAGTTCTTC. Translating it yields CASSEGLYNEQFF.

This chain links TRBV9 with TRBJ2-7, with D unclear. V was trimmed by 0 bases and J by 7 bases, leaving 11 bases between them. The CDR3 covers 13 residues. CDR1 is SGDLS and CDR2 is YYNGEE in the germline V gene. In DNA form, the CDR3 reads TGTGCCAGCAGCGTAGGGAGCGTCAATGAGCAGTACTTC. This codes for CASSVGSVNEQYF.

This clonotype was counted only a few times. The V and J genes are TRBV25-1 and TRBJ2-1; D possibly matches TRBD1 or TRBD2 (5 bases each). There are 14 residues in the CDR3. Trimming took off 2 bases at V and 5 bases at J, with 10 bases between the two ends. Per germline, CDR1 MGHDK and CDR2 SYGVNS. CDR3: CASSEGWGNNEQFF. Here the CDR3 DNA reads TGTGCCAGCAGTGAAGGTTGGGGGAACAATGAGCAGTTCTTC.

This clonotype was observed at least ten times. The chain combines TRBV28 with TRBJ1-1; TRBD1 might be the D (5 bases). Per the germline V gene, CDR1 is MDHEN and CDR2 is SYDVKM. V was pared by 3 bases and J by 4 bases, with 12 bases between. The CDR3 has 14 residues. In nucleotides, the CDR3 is TGTGCCAGCAGTTTTGGGGGGTCGGGCACTGAAGCTTTCTTT. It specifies CASSFGGSGTEAFF.

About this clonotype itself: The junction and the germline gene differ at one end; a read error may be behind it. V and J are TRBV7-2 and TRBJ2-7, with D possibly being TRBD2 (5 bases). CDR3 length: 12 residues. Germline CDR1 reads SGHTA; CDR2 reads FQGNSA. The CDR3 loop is CSEGEKATEQYF. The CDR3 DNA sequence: TGCTCTGAGGGTGAAAAAGCGACCGAGCAGTACTTC.

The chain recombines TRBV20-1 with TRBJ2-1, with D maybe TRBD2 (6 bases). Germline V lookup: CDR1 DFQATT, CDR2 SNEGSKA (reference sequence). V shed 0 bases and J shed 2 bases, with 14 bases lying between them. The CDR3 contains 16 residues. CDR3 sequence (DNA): TGCAGTGCTAGAGATCAAGCGGGCACGGCCTACAATGAGCAGTTCTTC. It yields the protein CSARDQAGTAYNEQFF.

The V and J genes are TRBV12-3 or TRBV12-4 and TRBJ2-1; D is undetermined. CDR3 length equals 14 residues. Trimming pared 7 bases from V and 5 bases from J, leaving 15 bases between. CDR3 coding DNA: TGTGCCAGCAAGTTCTCGTACCGAGACAATGAGCAGTTCTTC. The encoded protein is CASKFSYRDNEQFF.

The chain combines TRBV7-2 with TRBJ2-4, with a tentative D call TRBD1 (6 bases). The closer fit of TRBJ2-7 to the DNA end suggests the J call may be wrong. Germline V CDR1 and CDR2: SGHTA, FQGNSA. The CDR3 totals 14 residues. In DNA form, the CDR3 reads TGTGCCAGCACACTGGGGGCCAATGATTACGAGCAGTACTTC. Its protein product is CASTLGANDYEQYF.

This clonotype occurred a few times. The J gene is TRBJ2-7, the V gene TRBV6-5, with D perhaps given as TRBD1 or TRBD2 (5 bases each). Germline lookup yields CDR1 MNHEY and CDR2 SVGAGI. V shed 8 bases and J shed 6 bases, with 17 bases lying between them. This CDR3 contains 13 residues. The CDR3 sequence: CASRSGRTGEQYF. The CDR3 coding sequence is TGTGCCAGCCGTTCGGGGCGCACCGGCGAGCAGTACTTC.

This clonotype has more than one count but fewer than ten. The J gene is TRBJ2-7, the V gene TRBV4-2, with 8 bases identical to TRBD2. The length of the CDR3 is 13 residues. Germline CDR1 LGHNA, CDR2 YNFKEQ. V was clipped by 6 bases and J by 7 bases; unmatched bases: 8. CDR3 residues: CASRTSGTSEQYF. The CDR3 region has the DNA TGTGCCAGCAGAACTTCCGGGACTAGTGAGCAGTACTTC.

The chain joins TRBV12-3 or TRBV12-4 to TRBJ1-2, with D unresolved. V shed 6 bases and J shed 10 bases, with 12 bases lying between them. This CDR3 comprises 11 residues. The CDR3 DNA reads TGTGCCAGCAGCCGGCCCCCCGCCTACACCTTC. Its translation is CASSRPPAYTF.